This T cell receptor (beta chain) was recovered during a study of CD8 T cells in Susac syndrome. This CDR3 has 13 residues. Trimming pared 5 bases from V and 7 bases from J, leaving 14 bases between. Germline assignment: CDR1 MNHNS and CDR2 SASEGT. With random hexamers, reverse transcription was performed on about 0.45 to 1 ug of RNA. Amplification of the TCR beta CDR3 was carried out by immunoSEQ multiplex PCR, which spanned a total of 54 Vbeta and 13 Jbeta segments. TCRdb re-derived calls from the immunoSEQ multiplex PCR reads in MiXCR, one entry per CDR3 protein. The sample yields about 130,000 distinct CDR3 sequences, about 95% seen once.

Sequences were obtained from CD4+ T cells from PBMCs. This TCR was recovered from a human donor in good health. The chain joins TRBV6-1 to TRBJ1-1; D is unresolved. The CDR3 nucleotides read TGTGCCAGCAGTATACGACGGTTTGGTGAAGCTTTCTTT. Its protein is CASSIRRFGEAFF.